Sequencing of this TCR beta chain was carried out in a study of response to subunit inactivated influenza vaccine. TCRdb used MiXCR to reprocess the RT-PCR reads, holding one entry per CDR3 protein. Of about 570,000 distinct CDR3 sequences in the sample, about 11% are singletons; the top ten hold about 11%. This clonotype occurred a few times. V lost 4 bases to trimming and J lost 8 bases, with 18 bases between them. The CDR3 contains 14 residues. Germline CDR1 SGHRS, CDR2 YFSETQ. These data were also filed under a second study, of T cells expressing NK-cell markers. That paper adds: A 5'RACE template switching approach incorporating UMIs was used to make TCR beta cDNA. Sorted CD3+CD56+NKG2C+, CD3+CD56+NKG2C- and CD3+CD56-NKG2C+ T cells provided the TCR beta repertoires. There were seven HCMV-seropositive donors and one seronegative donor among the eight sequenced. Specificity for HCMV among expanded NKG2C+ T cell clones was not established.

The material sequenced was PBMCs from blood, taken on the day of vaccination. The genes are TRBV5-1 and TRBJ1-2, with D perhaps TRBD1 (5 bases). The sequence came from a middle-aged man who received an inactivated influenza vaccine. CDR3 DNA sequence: TGCGCCAGCAGCGGTGACGCAGGGCCTAGGGGCTACACCTTC. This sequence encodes CASSGDAGPRGYTF.